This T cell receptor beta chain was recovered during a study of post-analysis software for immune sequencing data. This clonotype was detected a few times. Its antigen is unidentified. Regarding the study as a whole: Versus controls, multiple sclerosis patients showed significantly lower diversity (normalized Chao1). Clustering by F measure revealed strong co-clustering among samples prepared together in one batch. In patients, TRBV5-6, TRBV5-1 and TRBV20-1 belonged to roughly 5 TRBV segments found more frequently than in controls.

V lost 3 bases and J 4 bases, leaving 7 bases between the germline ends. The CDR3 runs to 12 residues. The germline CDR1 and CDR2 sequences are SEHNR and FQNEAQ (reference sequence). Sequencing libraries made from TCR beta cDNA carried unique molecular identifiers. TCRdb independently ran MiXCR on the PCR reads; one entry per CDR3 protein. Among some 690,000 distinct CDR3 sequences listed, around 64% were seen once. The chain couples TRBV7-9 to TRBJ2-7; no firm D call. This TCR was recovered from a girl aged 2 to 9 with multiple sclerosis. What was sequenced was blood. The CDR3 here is CASSLDEYEQYF. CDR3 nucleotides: TGTGCCAGCAGCTTGGACGAGTACGAGCAGTACTTC. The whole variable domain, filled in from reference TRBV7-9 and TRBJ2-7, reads DTGVSQNPRHKITKRGQNVTFRCDPISEHNRLYWYRQTLGQGPEFLTYFQNEAQLEKSRLLSDRFSAERPKGSFSTLEIQRTEQGDSAMYLCASSLDEYEQYFGPGTRLTVT.